This T cell receptor (beta chain) was obtained from a study of vaccination effects on CD4 cells after COVID-19. Study-level information: Convalescent patients (n = two) were sampled 16 days and one week prevaccination. Regarding the study as a whole: Infection-derived and vaccine-derived clones contracted markedly late after vaccination. The study had few convalescent patients and no early post-infection timepoints.

This clone was recorded only once. Antigen: not known. This CDR3 contains 13 residues. V was pared by 4 bases and J by 11 bases, with 17 bases between. From germline, CDR1 is SGHRS and CDR2 YFSETQ. Generated by immunoSEQ multiplex PCR, the TCRdb table keeps only in-frame clones and is missing some. The table has approximately 24,000 clones, around 76% seen once. Antigen-specific CD4+ T cells were first expanded with viral peptide pools by the ViraFEST assay and only then sequenced. A 10-day culture period preceded the isolation of CD4+ T cells. The individual was infected with SARS-CoV-2 between March and December 2020, as confirmed by PCR. IL-2 medium was substituted for half the medium on days 3 and 7.

Sequenced material: CD4+ T cells from PBMCs cultured with SARS-CoV-2 spike peptides, taken before COVID-19 vaccination. This sequence joins TRBV5-1 and TRBJ2-3; a weak D match, TRBD2 (6 bases). The TCR was taken from a human donor who had a prior SARS-CoV-2 infection. The CDR3 bases are TGCGCCAGCAGCCCCGATTACGGGGGTTGGCAGTATTTT. Protein product: CASSPDYGGWQYF.